The 12 T cell receptor beta chains below all came from one sample that was sequenced in a study of blood T cell repertoires in COVID-19. Sequencing was performed with immunoSEQ multiplex PCR; in TCRdb, only in-frame clones are kept and a portion is missing. The repertoire has about 180,000 clones, about 88% of them found once; the top ten carry roughly 2.9%. Sequences were obtained from peripheral blood. These receptors were obtained from a woman in her 30s with active or convalescent COVID-19.

This clone was counted a single time. For the CDR3, the DNA is TGTGCCAGACCGGGACAGGGGAGTCACGGGCATCAGCCCCAGCATTTT. Protein sequence: CARPGQGSHGHQPQHF. The chain joins TRBV19 to TRBJ1-5, with TRBD1 identical over 10 bases. This CDR3 is built from 16 residues. J gave up 5 bases and V 9 bases, and 13 bases lay outside the gene matches. Looked up from germline, CDR1 is LNHDA and CDR2 is SQIVND (reference sequence).

V gene TRBV7-9 combines with J gene TRBJ1-2; 7 bases agree with TRBD1. The CDR3 contains 14 residues. The junction had 3 bases not matched to a gene; V was cut back by 4 bases and J by 1 base. CDR1 SEHNR and CDR2 FQNEAQ come from the germline V gene (reference sequence). CDR3 DNA: TGTGCCAGCAGCTCAGGGACAGTTAACTATGGCTACACCTTC. Translating gives CASSSGTVNYGYTF.

The chain combines TRBV19 with TRBJ2-1, with 8 bases fitting TRBD2. Germline CDR1 reads LNHDA; CDR2 reads SQIVND (reference sequence). Trimming cost V 5 bases and J 1 base; bases outside gene matches: 10. This CDR3 contains 17 residues. DNA of the CDR3: TGTGCCAGTAGTCCTGGGACTAGGAGGGGGTCCTACAATGAGCAGTTCTTC. This gives the protein CASSPGTRRGSYNEQFF.

This chain joins TRBV21-1 and TRBJ2-7; TRBD1 is taken as the D call from the table, unchecked against the DNA. TRBV21-1 is a pseudogene. The CDR3 is made up of 15 amino acids. The DNA for the CDR3 is TGTGCCAGCAGCGCCCAGGGGACCCACTCCTACGAGCAGTACTTC. Its protein is CASSAQGTHSYEQYF.

The rearrangement uses TRBV10-2 and TRBJ1-2; no definite D call. V lost 2 bases, J lost 6 bases, and 7 bases lay in between. This CDR3 has 12 amino acids. The V gene's germline CDR1 is WSHSY and CDR2 SAAADI. Here the CDR3 reads CASSERTHGYTF. The CDR3 DNA follows: TGCGCCAGCAGTGAGCGAACTCATGGCTACACCTTC.

V and J are TRBV28 and TRBJ1-2; D is unresolved. The germline gives CDR1 MDHEN, CDR2 SYDVKM. The CDR3 sequence is 17 residues long. Trimming took off 4 bases at V and 3 bases at J, with 21 bases between the two ends. CDR3 DNA: TGTGCCAGCAGTTCCCGAGGTGAGAGAGAGCTTGACTATGGCTACACCTTC. Protein sequence: CASSSRGERELDYGYTF.

The chain has TRBV5-1 and TRBJ2-7, with 7 bases aligning to TRBD1. The CDR3 is 14 residues long. Germline V gene data show CDR1 as SGHRS and CDR2 as YFSETQ. The V and J ends lost 1 base and 5 bases, in that order; junction bases with no gene match: 6. For the CDR3, the DNA is TGCGCCAGCAGCTTGTCGGGCACAGGGGACGAGCAGTACTTC. Translation: CASSLSGTGDEQYF.

This clone occurred once. This chain connects TRBV19 to TRBJ2-5; TRBD2 might be the D (5 bases). Germline loops: CDR1 LNHDA, CDR2 SQIVND (reference sequence). Trimming removed 1 base at V and 4 bases at J, with 13 bases between. This CDR3 is built from 15 residues. CDR3 sequence (DNA): TGTGCCAGTAGTATAGGCCGGACTGACGGAGAGACCCAGTACTTC. This codes for CASSIGRTDGETQYF.

The rearrangement uses TRBV9 and TRBJ2-5; a weak D match, TRBD1 (6 bases). The CDR3 extends over 14 amino acids. Germline V gene data show CDR1 as SGDLS and CDR2 as YYNGEE. V was shortened by 0 bases and J by 5 bases, with 11 bases between the two germline ends. CDR3 coding DNA: TGTGCCAGCAGCGTAGATCAGGGGACGGAGACCCAGTACTTC. Amino acids: CASSVDQGTETQYF.

V gene TRBV6-5 combines with J gene TRBJ1-1, with 7 nucleotides matching TRBD1. This CDR3 comprises 16 residues. Germline V gene data show CDR1 as MNHEY and CDR2 as SVGAGI. V gave up 0 bases and J gave up 5 bases; unmatched junction bases: 9. This CDR3 reads CASSYSRQQGMTEAFF. CDR3 coding DNA: TGTGCCAGCAGTTACTCCAGACAACAGGGGATGACTGAAGCTTTCTTT.

The rearrangement links TRBV19 to TRBJ2-3; 7 positions match TRBD2. V was pared by 3 bases and J by 2 bases, with 5 bases of the junction left unmatched. This CDR3 is 15 amino acids long. The germline V gene has CDR1 LNHDA and CDR2 SQIVND (reference sequence). CDR3 amino acids: CASSIGTTHTDTQYF. The CDR3 bases are TGTGCCAGTAGTATCGGGACTACCCACACAGATACGCAGTATTTT.

The chain carries TRBV7-8 and TRBJ2-3, with 9 nucleotides matching TRBD2. With 5 bases clipped from V and 2 bases from J, the junction kept 5 bases outside the gene matches. CDR3 length: 15 amino acids. Germline CDR1 SGHVS, CDR2 FQNEAQ. The CDR3 region has the DNA TGTGCCAGCAGCCCCATAGCGGGGGCCACAGATACGCAGTATTTT. Residues: CASSPIAGATDTQYF.